A selection of T cell receptor beta chains follows, all from one sample in a study of T-cell reconstitution after alpha-beta-depleted transplantation in children. TCRdb fed the PCR reads into MiXCR, producing one record per CDR3 protein. Of around 450,000 distinct CDR3 sequences listed, more than 9% are singletons. Specimen: PBMCs, collected before TCRalphabeta/CD19-depleted stem cell transplant. The receptors were gathered from a child aged 2-15 years with inherited bone marrow failure, due to receive a stem cell transplant. The CDR3 runs from the conserved cysteine through the conserved F or W. A D gene is named only where the DNA matches it firmly. Rows give clone size only sometimes, using once, few, many, or a class for an expanded clone.

j_gene | d_gene | v_gene | abundance | CDR3aa | CDR3nt
TRBJ2-3 | TRBD1 | TRBV12-3/TRBV12-4 | many | CASSFGGQADTQYF | TGTGCCAGCAGTTTTGGGGGACAGGCAGATACGCAGTATTTT
TRBJ2-7 | TRBD2 | TRBV29-1 | many | CSVEVSGLADPYEQYF | TGCAGCGTTGAGGTTTCTGGACTAGCGGATCCCTACGAGCAGTACTTC
TRBJ2-1 | TRBD2 | TRBV28 | - | CASSPRLAGGPGFF | TGTGCCAGCAGTCCTCGACTAGCGGGAGGGCCAGGGTTCTTC
TRBJ2-1 | - | TRBV12-3/TRBV12-4 | many | CASSPSLAPYNEQFF | TGTGCCAGCAGCCCCTCACTAGCCCCCTACAATGAGCAGTTCTTC
TRBJ2-7 | - | TRBV6-5 | many | CASSYPTGRNSYEQYF | TGTGCCAGCAGTTACCCGACAGGACGAAACTCCTACGAGCAGTACTTC
TRBJ2-5 | TRBD1 | TRBV28 | many | CASSLQGTGGETQYF | TGTGCCAGCAGTTTGCAGGGGACAGGAGGAGAGACCCAGTACTTC
TRBJ2-1 | - | TRBV6-5 | many | CASSYSTGTAGNEQFF | TGTGCCAGCAGTTACTCGACAGGGACAGCGGGGAATGAGCAGTTCTTC
TRBJ2-1 | - | TRBV6-5 | - | CASSYRSFLNEQFF | TGTGCCAGCAGTTACCGCAGTTTCCTCAATGAGCAGTTCTTC
TRBJ2-2 | - | TRBV12-3/TRBV12-4 | many | CASSFRRGTGELFF | TGTGCCAGCAGTTTTAGGAGGGGTACCGGGGAGCTGTTTTTT
TRBJ2-3 | - | TRBV3-1 | - | CASSQVGLSNTQYF | TGTGCCAGCAGCCAAGTAGGACTTTCCAATACGCAGTATTTT
TRBJ1-1 | - | TRBV7-2 | few | CASSTSRLGNTEAFF | TGTGCCAGCAGCACCTCCAGGTTGGGGAACACTGAAGCTTTCTTT
TRBJ1-5 | - | TRBV27 | many | CASSARWRDQPQHF | TGTGCCAGCAGTGCCCGGTGGAGGGATCAGCCCCAGCATTTT
TRBJ2-3 | - | TRBV7-2 | many | CASSLGGSHVTQYF | TGTGCCAGCAGCTTAGGGGGCTCTCACGTTACGCAGTATTTT
TRBJ2-1 | TRBD2 | TRBV25-1 | many | CASSEFGGRADEQFF | TGTGCCAGCAGTGAATTCGGCGGGAGGGCCGATGAGCAGTTCTTC
TRBJ1-1 | - | TRBV11-2 | many | CASSLEMGLNTEAFF | TGTGCCAGCAGCTTAGAGATGGGGCTGAACACTGAAGCTTTCTTT
TRBJ2-5 | TRBD1 | TRBV5-1 | many | CASSLGQPQETQYF | TGCGCCAGCAGCCTGGGACAGCCCCAAGAGACCCAGTACTTC
TRBJ1-2 | - | TRBV19 | few | CASTKEGGYGYTF | TGTGCCAGTACAAAGGAAGGGGGCTATGGCTACACCTTC
TRBJ2-2 | - | TRBV12-3/TRBV12-4 | many | CASSRLMNTGELFF | TGTGCCAGCAGCAGACTGATGAACACCGGGGAGCTGTTTTTT
TRBJ2-7 | - | TRBV3-1 | - | CASSQVGGGEQYF | TGTGCCAGCAGCCAAGTCGGGGGTGGGGAGCAGTACTTC
TRBJ2-4 | - | TRBV12-3/TRBV12-4 | many | CASSFRGVKNIQYF | TGTGCCAGCAGTTTTCGGGGTGTCAAAAACATTCAGTACTTC
TRBJ2-1 | TRBD2 | TRBV7-2 | - | CASSFPQEVGTKAFNEQFF | TGTGCCAGCAGCTTCCCTCAAGAAGTTGGGACTAAGGCTTTCAATGAGCAGTTCTTC
TRBJ2-1 | - | TRBV1 | - | CTSSQTLTSASSYNEQFF | TGCACCAGCAGCCAAACATTAACTAGCGCGAGCTCCTACAATGAGCAGTTCTTC
TRBJ2-7 | - | TRBV20-1 | many | CSAPHPASTGPYEQYF | TGCAGTGCTCCTCACCCAGCTTCGACAGGCCCCTACGAGCAGTACTTC
TRBJ2-1 | TRBD2 | TRBV10-1 | many | CASSLAGGRNEQFF | TGCGCCAGCAGTCTAGCGGGAGGGAGGAATGAGCAGTTCTTC
TRBJ2-7 | - | TRBV20-1 | many | CSASTGTLSEQYF | TGCAGTGCTTCAACCGGGACTCTCTCTGAGCAGTACTTC
TRBJ2-3 | - | TRBV20-1 | few | CSANWVGGDLDTQYF | TGCAGTGCTAACTGGGTGGGGGGAGATTTGGATACGCAGTATTTT
TRBJ2-5 | TRBD2 | TRBV29-1 | many | CSVGLAGGETQYF | TGCAGCGTTGGGCTAGCGGGAGGTGAGACCCAGTACTTC
TRBJ2-3 | TRBD2 | TRBV20-1 | many | CSARVAGGTDTQYF | TGCAGTGCTAGAGTAGCGGGAGGAACAGATACGCAGTATTTT
TRBJ2-7 | - | TRBV2 | many | CASSVLEDGYEQYF | TGTGCCAGCAGCGTTCTAGAGGACGGGTACGAGCAGTACTTC
TRBJ1-3 | - | TRBV4-3 | - | CASSPGRGLSGNTIYF | TGCGCCAGCAGCCCAGGGCGCGGACTCTCTGGAAACACCATATATTTT
TRBJ1-4 | TRBD1 | TRBV11-2 | - | CASSPPGQEKLFF | TGTGCCAGCAGCCCCCCGGGACAGGAAAAACTGTTTTTT
TRBJ1-2 | - | TRBV29-1 | many | CSVPGHKDGYTF | TGCAGCGTTCCGGGGCATAAAGATGGCTACACCTTC
TRBJ2-7 | TRBD2 | TRBV27 | many | CASSPRGGSHEQYF | TGTGCCAGCAGTCCGCGAGGCGGGAGCCACGAGCAGTACTTC